This T cell receptor (beta chain) was profiled in a study of cytomegalovirus exposure and HLA in healthy donors. The study's findings and limits: Specificity for CMV antigens was confirmed in vitro for a few of the CMV-associated chains. Some V segments, TRBV6-2 and TRBV6-3 among them, were indistinguishable and were therefore excluded. Among immune exposure information, only CMV serostatus was available.

Per germline, CDR1 MDHEN and CDR2 SYDVKM. The ends were cut back, 1 base at V and 0 bases at J, with 7 bases in the middle. The CDR3 covers 14 residues. Of note for this clone: Its specificity is unknown.

The study ran its PCR with 60 Vbeta and 13 Jbeta primers. Assay used: immunoSEQ multiplex PCR; TCRdb lists only in-frame clones, some missing. This sample's table has 200,000 to 250,000 clones. The chain joins TRBV28 to TRBJ2-7, with TRBD2 as a possible D gene (5 bases). This receptor was obtained from a girl between 2 and 10 years old in good health and CMV-seropositive. Sequencing was performed on PBMCs. In DNA form, the CDR3 reads TGTGCCAGCAGTTTATCGGGAAACTCCTACGAGCAGTACTTC. Its protein is CASSLSGNSYEQYF.